These 21 T cell receptor beta chains were sequenced from one sample in a study of blood T cell repertoires in COVID-19. TCRdb's table, derived via immunoSEQ multiplex PCR, lists solely in-frame clones and lacks some. The table includes approximately 69,000 clones, over 65% detected once. What was sequenced was peripheral blood. All receptors come from an elderly woman with acute or convalescent COVID-19.

V usage is TRBV29-1 and J usage is TRBJ2-2; 7 bases agree with TRBD1. V lost 0 bases, J lost 0 bases, and 4 bases stayed unmatched. The germline gives CDR1 SQVTM, CDR2 ANQGSEA. The CDR3 is 16 amino acids. The CDR3: CSVEDFQGANTGELFF. CDR3 coding DNA: TGCAGCGTTGAAGATTTCCAGGGGGCGAACACCGGGGAGCTGTTTTTT.

The V and J genes are TRBV7-9 and TRBJ1-1; the D gene is possibly TRBD1 (6 bases). V lost 8 bases to trimming and J lost 0 bases, with 13 bases between them. The germline gives CDR1 SEHNR, CDR2 FQNEAQ (reference sequence). The CDR3 covers 14 residues. The CDR3 sequence: CASVLTGVNTEAFF. The CDR3 nucleotides read TGTGCCAGCGTTCTGACAGGAGTGAACACTGAAGCTTTCTTT.

The chain joins TRBV2 to TRBJ1-1; TRBD1 is a possible D gene (5 bases). CDR3 size: 12 residues. V dropped 6 bases and J dropped 5 bases, with 10 bases sitting between them. Germline V gene data show CDR1 as SNHLY and CDR2 as FYNNEI. The CDR3: CASSLRVTEAFF. The CDR3 nucleotides are TGTGCCAGCAGCCTCAGGGTTACTGAAGCTTTCTTT.

This chain joins TRBV19 and TRBJ2-7, with 11 bases fitting TRBD1. Trimming at V came to 5 bases and at J to 6 bases, leaving 9 bases not matched to a gene. The CDR3 runs to 15 residues. Per germline, CDR1 LNHDA and CDR2 SQIVND (reference sequence). The CDR3, as DNA: TGTGCCAGTAGTCTGGCGGCTGGGACAGGGGGCGAGCAGTACTTC. This encodes CASSLAAGTGGEQYF.

This rearrangement joins TRBV2 to TRBJ2-2, with 10 bases identical to TRBD2. The V gene's germline CDR1 is SNHLY and CDR2 FYNNEI. With V trimmed by 5 bases and J by 8 bases, 5 bases remained unmatched. CDR3 length: 14 residues. Here the CDR3 DNA reads TGTGCCAGCAGTCTAGCGGGAGCGACGGGGGAGCTGTTTTTT. Translation gives CASSLAGATGELFF.

The chain recombines TRBV3-1 (or the pseudogene TRBV3-2) with TRBJ1-6, with a tentative D call TRBD1 (5 bases). This CDR3 comprises 15 residues. Germline-derived CDR1 and CDR2 are LGHDT and YNNKEL (reference sequence). The ends were cut back, 6 bases at V and 5 bases at J, with 14 bases in the middle. CDR3 bases: TGTGCCAGCAGTCTGGGCGGGACCAATAATTCACCCCTCCACTTT. Translated: CASSLGGTNNSPLHF.

V is TRBV7-7 and J is TRBJ2-1, with 15 bases fitting TRBD2. V shed 0 bases, J shed 6 bases, and the junction held 3 bases outside the gene matches. CDR3 size: 17 residues. CDR1 is SSHAT and CDR2 is FNYEAQ in the germline V gene (reference sequence). In DNA form, the CDR3 reads TGTGCCAGCAGCTTAGCCCCGGGACTAGCGGGAGGCAATGAGCAGTTCTTC. Protein: CASSLAPGLAGGNEQFF. Combining the CDR3 with reference TRBV7-7 and TRBJ2-1 gives the whole variable domain GAGVSQSPRYKVTKRGQDVTLRCDPISSHATLYWYQQALGQGPEFLTYFNYEAQPDKSGLPSDRFSAERPEGSISTLTIQRTEQRDSAMYRCASSLAPGLAGGNEQFFGPGTRLTVL.

CDR3 amino acids: CASSDTPEDTEAFF. The CDR3 DNA reads TGTGCCAGCAGTGATACCCCCGAGGACACTGAAGCTTTCTTT. This chain joins TRBV3-1 (or the pseudogene TRBV3-2) and TRBJ1-1; D remains ambiguous. The CDR3 loop spans 14 amino acids. From germline, CDR1 is LGHDT and CDR2 YNNKEL (reference sequence). V lost 6 bases to trimming and J lost 3 bases, with 14 bases between them.

This chain joins TRBV5-6 and TRBJ2-1, with 8 positions matching TRBD1. The trim removed 2 bases at V and 3 bases at J, leaving 7 bases unmatched. In germline, CDR1 is SGHDT, CDR2 YYEEEE. The CDR3 covers 16 residues. CDR3 coding DNA: TGTGCCAGCAGCTTTGAGGGGACAGGCAACTACAATGAGCAGTTCTTC. Its protein is CASSFEGTGNYNEQFF.

The rearrangement links TRBV7-8 to TRBJ1-2; 9 nucleotides align to TRBD1. The CDR3 is 14 residues long. The germline gives CDR1 SGHVS, CDR2 FQNEAQ. V dropped 5 bases and J dropped 6; count of bases not matched to a gene: 7. The CDR3 reads CASSPRQGVDGYTF. CDR3 coding DNA: TGTGCCAGCAGCCCTAGACAGGGGGTAGATGGCTACACCTTC.

The genes are TRBV9 and TRBJ1-4; D is unclear. In germline, CDR1 is SGDLS, CDR2 YYNGEE. V was pared by 0 bases and J by 8 bases, with 14 bases between. This CDR3 contains 15 residues. DNA of the CDR3: TGTGCCAGCAGCGTAGACACAACCCGGGGAGAAAAACTGTTTTTT. Amino acids: CASSVDTTRGEKLFF.

V and J are TRBV9 and TRBJ1-6; D unclear. This CDR3 is 15 amino acids long. In germline, CDR1 is SGDLS, CDR2 YYNGEE. V lost 0 bases and J lost 10, with 14 bases in between. As DNA, the CDR3 is TGTGCCAGCAGCGTAGAGGGAGGCTTTGGGTCACCCCTCCACTTT. Translation gives CASSVEGGFGSPLHF.

The table lists this clone with a count of one. The J gene is TRBJ2-3, the V gene TRBV7-9; TRBD1 matches 7 bases. Trimming at V came to 4 bases and at J to 0 bases, leaving 7 bases not matched to a gene. CDR1 is SEHNR, CDR2 FQNEAQ, per germline (reference sequence). CDR3 length equals 16 residues. CDR3 sequence (DNA): TGTGCCAGCAGCTCTGGACAGGCCATTAGCACAGATACGCAGTATTTT. Translation gives CASSSGQAISTDTQYF.

CDR3 coding DNA: TGTGCCAGCAGCTTAGAGCGGGGGCCACAAGAGACCCAGTACTTC. It specifies CASSLERGPQETQYF. The chain uses TRBV7-8 and TRBJ2-5; 8 positions match TRBD2. The CDR3 contains 15 residues. J was trimmed by 2 bases and V by 1 base; bases with no gene match: 3. Germline CDR1 is SGHVS and CDR2 is FQNEAQ.

The chain joins TRBV27 to TRBJ1-5; TRBD1 matches 9 bases. This CDR3 region has 13 residues. The germline gives CDR1 MNHEY, CDR2 SMNVEV (reference sequence). The V segment lost 5 bases and the J segment 7 bases; nucleotides outside the gene matches: 3. DNA of the CDR3: TGTGCCAGCAGTCGGACAGGGGAACAGCCCCAGCATTTT. The encoded protein is CASSRTGEQPQHF.

This clone occurred a few times. The V gene is TRBV14, the J gene TRBJ2-5; 7 positions agree with TRBD1. From germline, CDR1 is SGHDN and CDR2 FVKESK. The V gene end was trimmed by 0 bases and the J gene end by 4 bases; junction bases not matched to a gene: 8. The CDR3 spans 16 residues. In DNA, the CDR3 is TGTGCCAGCAGCCAAGAGCTAGGGGGCCTTGGAGAGACCCAGTACTTC. It translates to CASSQELGGLGETQYF.

V usage is TRBV5-6 and J usage is TRBJ1-2; D perhaps matches TRBD1 (6 bases). Trimming cost V 0 bases and J 4 bases, with 13 bases left between them. The germline V gene encodes CDR1 SGHDT and CDR2 YYEEEE. The CDR3 consists of 15 residues. The CDR3 spells CASSLGQATVYGYTF. DNA for the CDR3: TGTGCCAGCAGCTTGGGACAGGCCACCGTCTATGGCTACACCTTC.

The chain links TRBV6-5 to TRBJ2-2; TRBD1 matches at 7 bases. V gave up 5 bases and J gave up 4 bases; unmatched junction bases: 4. Germline V lookup: CDR1 MNHEY, CDR2 SVGAGI. The CDR3 is 14 amino acids. The CDR3 loop is CASSPGQATGELFF. In DNA form, the CDR3 reads TGTGCCAGCAGTCCTGGACAGGCCACCGGGGAGCTGTTTTTT.

The chain employs TRBV7-9 and TRBJ2-7; 9 bases match TRBD2. The germline V gene encodes CDR1 SEHNR and CDR2 FQNEAQ (reference sequence). There are 14 residues in the CDR3. Losses at the gene ends were 5 bases for V and 3 bases for J; bases not matched to a gene: 5. CDR3 coding DNA: TGTGCCAGCAGCAGGCTAGCGGGGTACTACGAGCAGTACTTC. Translating gives CASSRLAGYYEQYF. The entire variable domain, with the rest obtained from reference TRBV7-9 and TRBJ2-7, is as follows: DTGVSQNPRHKITKRGQNVTFRCDPISEHNRLYWYRQTLGQGPEFLTYFQNEAQLEKSRLLSDRFSAERPKGSFSTLEIQRTEQGDSAMYLCASSRLAGYYEQYFGPGTRLTVT.

The CDR3 sequence: CASSSTGFSGTEAFF. The CDR3 nucleotides read TGTGCCAGTAGTTCTACAGGGTTTAGTGGCACTGAAGCTTTCTTT. The V and J genes are TRBV19 and TRBJ1-1; the D gene is possibly TRBD1 (6 bases). Between the trimmed V and J ends, which lost 5 bases and 4 bases, there was a span of 17 bases. CDR1 LNHDA and CDR2 SQIVND come from the germline V gene (reference sequence). The CDR3 is 15 residues long.

The rearrangement joins TRBV11-3 to TRBJ2-1, with 7 bases fitting TRBD2. V lost 1 base to trimming and J lost 7 bases; unmatched junction nucleotides: 7. CDR3 length equals 15 residues. CDR1 SGHNT and CDR2 YENEEA come from the germline V gene. The CDR3 sequence: CASSLAAGELNEQFF. The CDR3 DNA reads as TGTGCCAGCAGCTTAGCGGCGGGAGAACTGAATGAGCAGTTCTTC.